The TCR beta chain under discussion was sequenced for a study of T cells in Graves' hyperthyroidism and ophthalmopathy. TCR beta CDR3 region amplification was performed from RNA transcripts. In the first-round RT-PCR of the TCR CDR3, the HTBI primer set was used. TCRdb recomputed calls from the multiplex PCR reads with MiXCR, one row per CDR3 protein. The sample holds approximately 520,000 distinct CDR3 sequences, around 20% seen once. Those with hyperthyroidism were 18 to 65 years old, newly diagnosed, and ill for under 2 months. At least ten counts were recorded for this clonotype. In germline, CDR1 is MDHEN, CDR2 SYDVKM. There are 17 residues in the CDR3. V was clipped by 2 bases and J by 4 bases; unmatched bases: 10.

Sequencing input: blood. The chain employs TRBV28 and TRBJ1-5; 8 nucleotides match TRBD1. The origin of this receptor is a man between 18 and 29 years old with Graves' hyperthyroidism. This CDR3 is CASSLMGQVSSNQPQHF. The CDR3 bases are TGTGCCAGCAGTTTAATGGGACAGGTATCCTCTAATCAGCCCCAGCATTTT.